This TCR beta chain came from a study of CD4+ T cells in melanoma (dated by TCRdb to the early 2020s). With regard to the full study: Neoantigen-specific CD4+ T cells in human melanoma were what the study investigated.

The paper as a whole reports these results and caveats: The report described a correlation between neoantigen-specific CD4+ T cells and the function of CD8+ T cells, macrophages and B cells. Diverse differentiation states were reported to be shown by neoantigen-specific CD4+ T cells in melanoma.

The CDR3, cysteine through phenylalanine, is 16 amino acids long. The only DNA kept is the CDR3, 48 bases in frame from the first base. Trimmed from V: 5 bases; trimmed from J: 9 bases; junction bases lacking a gene match: 9. Looking up the germline V gene yields CDR1 SGHAT and CDR2 FQNNGV. Receptor amplification or capture employed the immunoSEQ multiplex PCR assay. TCRdb took over this immuneACCESS table, retaining in-frame rearrangements with V and J assigned. Such tables are incomplete; in checked studies, under half of the missing clones stem from an unresolved V gene, and the remainder is unexplained. The sample table records 8,500 to 14,000 clones; around 71% of these occur just once. The ten largest account for roughly an eighth of the sample. Donors were patients with melanoma. This clone has more than one count but fewer than ten. Its antigen specificity is not known. No much larger clone is present one base from it, and per-base qualities are unavailable.

The sequence was collected from a human donor with melanoma. The sample comprised cells from a culture (not recorded whether cultured in vitro). The sequence links TRBV11-2 to TRBJ1-6; 11 central nucleotides agree with TRBD1. For the CDR3, the sequence is CASSTDRGRIGSPLHF. The nucleotides are TGTGCCAGCAGCACGGACAGGGGGCGAATAGGTTCACCCCTCCACTTT.